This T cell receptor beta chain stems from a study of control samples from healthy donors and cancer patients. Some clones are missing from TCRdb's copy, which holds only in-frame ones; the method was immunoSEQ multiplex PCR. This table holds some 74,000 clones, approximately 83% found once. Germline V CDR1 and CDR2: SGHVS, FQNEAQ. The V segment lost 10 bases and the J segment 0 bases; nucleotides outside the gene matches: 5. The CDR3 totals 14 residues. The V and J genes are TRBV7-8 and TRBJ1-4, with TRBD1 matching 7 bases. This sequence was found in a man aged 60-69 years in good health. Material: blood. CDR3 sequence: CATRQGTTNEKLFF. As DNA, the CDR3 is TGTGCCACCAGACAGGGTACAACTAATGAAAAACTGTTTTTT.